These 28 T cell receptor beta chains originate from one sample sequenced in a study of post-analysis software for immune sequencing data. Libraries were made from TCR beta cDNA, and they carried unique molecular identifiers. TCRdb called the PCR reads again in MiXCR, with one record for every CDR3 protein. The repertoire holds approximately 730,000 distinct CDR3 sequences, with roughly 27% as singletons. These TCRs are of unknown antigen specificity. Broader study findings: Relative to controls, patients had about five TRBV segments at higher frequency, with TRBV5-6, TRBV5-1 and TRBV20-1 among these.

The material sequenced was blood. These receptor sequences come from a girl aged 5-17 years with multiple sclerosis.

The rearrangement uses TRBV3-1 and TRBJ2-1; the match to TRBD2 covers 7 bases. CDR3 length: 16 residues. CDR1 and CDR2 (germline): LGHDT, YNNKEL (reference sequence). V shed 6 bases, J shed 3 bases, and the junction held 11 bases outside the gene matches. CDR3 amino acids: CASSLGAGANYNEQFF. The CDR3 region has the DNA TGTGCCAGCAGTCTTGGGGCGGGAGCCAACTACAATGAGCAGTTCTTC.

This clonotype appeared a few times. This chain joins TRBV5-1 and TRBJ1-1; no reliable D call. V lost 3 bases and J 4 bases, leaving 10 bases between the germline ends. Germline assignment: CDR1 SGHRS and CDR2 YFSETQ. There are 13 residues in the CDR3. CDR3 coding DNA: TGCGCCAGCAGCTGGATCAGTGGCACTGAAGCTTTCTTT. Translation gives CASSWISGTEAFF.

This chain uses TRBV20-1 with TRBJ2-1; either TRBD1 or TRBD2 may fit D (5 bases each). The CDR3 spans 13 residues. CDR1 and CDR2 (germline): DFQATT, SNEGSKA (reference sequence). The CDR3 sequence: CRAGTEPYNEQFF. Here the CDR3 DNA reads TGCAGGGCCGGGACCGAGCCCTACAATGAGCAGTTCTTC.

This clonotype has a handful of counts. The CDR3: CAIRTLDGNNYGYTF. CDR3 nucleotide sequence: TGTGCCATCAGAACCTTAGACGGAAATAACTATGGCTACACCTTC. V is TRBV10-3 and J is TRBJ1-2; D is unclear. V shed 6 bases and J shed 1 base, with 15 bases lying between them. Germline V gene sequence: CDR1 ENHRY, CDR2 SYGVKD. CDR3 length: 15 amino acids.

The chain combines TRBV18 with TRBJ1-2; D may be TRBD1 (6 bases). Trimming cost V 3 bases and J 7 bases, with 24 bases left between them. The CDR3 contains 17 residues. The germline V gene encodes CDR1 KGHSH and CDR2 LQKENI. CDR3 in amino acids: CASSPTGPGESVGGYTF. The CDR3, as DNA: TGTGCCAGCTCACCTACAGGGCCCGGGGAGTCGGTCGGTGGCTACACCTTC.

The chain recombines TRBV5-1 with TRBJ2-4; TRBD1 or TRBD2 may be the D gene (6 bases each). Germline CDR1 is SGHRS and CDR2 is YFSETQ. The V end was cut by 4 bases, the J end by 0 bases, with 11 bases between. The CDR3 is 15 amino acids. CDR3 in DNA: TGCGCCAGCAGCGGGGGCGGGACAGCCAAAAACATTCAGTACTTC. Translated, it gives CASSGGGTAKNIQYF.

The chain couples TRBV7-9 to TRBJ1-1; D gene unclear. V was trimmed by 1 base and J by 6 bases, leaving 15 bases between them. The germline V gene has CDR1 SEHNR and CDR2 FQNEAQ (reference sequence). This CDR3 has 15 residues. The DNA for the CDR3 is TGTGCCAGCAGCTTAGGGGTATCAGGCCTTGCTGAAGCTTTCTTT. As protein: CASSLGVSGLAEAFF.

To note about this clonotype: The junction and the germline gene differ at one end; a read error may be behind it. The gene calls are TRBV7-2 and TRBJ2-7, with D uncertain. Germline assignment: CDR1 SGHTA and CDR2 FQGNSA. This CDR3 region has 12 residues. The CDR3 spells CASCLQRDEQYF. In nucleotides, the CDR3 is TGTGCCAGCTGCTTACAACGGGACGAGCAGTACTTC.

This clonotype occurred many times. The rearrangement joins TRBV15 to TRBJ2-1; D is ambiguous. The germline V gene has CDR1 LNHNV and CDR2 YYDKDF (reference sequence). The CDR3 length is 13 residues. The germline V and J ends were trimmed by 4 bases and 6 bases, with 10 bases remaining between them. The CDR3 loop reads CATSILPFNEQFF. The CDR3 DNA reads TGTGCCACCAGCATTTTGCCCTTCAATGAGCAGTTCTTC.

The chain uses TRBV5-6 and TRBJ2-7, with D uncertain. Deletions cut 0 bases from V and 5 bases from J, with 15 bases between. The CDR3 runs to 15 residues. The germline V gene encodes CDR1 SGHDT and CDR2 YYEEEE. CDR3 nucleotides: TGTGCCAGCAGCTTGGGAGGCTCTTTCCAGGACGAGCAGTACTTC. This codes for CASSLGGSFQDEQYF. Supplemented by reference TRBV5-6 and TRBJ2-7, the full variable domain reads DAGVTQSPTHLIKTRGQQVTLRCSPKSGHDTVSWYQQALGQGPQFIFQYYEEEERQRGNFPDRFSGHQFPNYSSELNVNALLLGDSALYLCASSLGGSFQDEQYFGPGTRLTVT.

Details on this clonotype: A much larger clone differs from this one at a single base, so this may be a read error. This chain uses TRBV7-2 with TRBJ2-3; D is unclear. Germline V gene data show CDR1 as SGHTA and CDR2 as FQGNSA. V was pared by 0 bases and J by 1 base, with 8 bases between. The CDR3 is made up of 15 amino acids. The CDR3 coding sequence is TGTGCCAGCAGCTTAGCAGAGGTACGCACAGATACGCAGTATTTT. Translating gives CASSLAEVRTDTQYF.

The chain combines TRBV6-5 with TRBJ2-2; tentatively, D is TRBD1 or TRBD2 (5 bases each). Germline loops: CDR1 MNHEY, CDR2 SVGAGI. This CDR3 is built from 14 residues. V was clipped by 7 bases and J by 5 bases, with 14 bases between them. CDR3: CASTRLGETGELFF. CDR3 nucleotides: TGTGCCAGCACCCGACTGGGGGAGACCGGGGAGCTGTTTTTT.

The chain uses TRBV9 and TRBJ2-1; unclear D gene. CDR1 and CDR2 from the germline V gene are SGDLS and YYNGEE. The CDR3 runs to 18 residues. V was clipped by 0 bases and J by 0 bases, with 16 bases between them. The CDR3 reads CASSVVWAAWGSYNEQFF. CDR3 sequence (DNA): TGTGCCAGCAGCGTAGTTTGGGCAGCCTGGGGCTCCTACAATGAGCAGTTCTTC.

The chain combines TRBV20-1 with TRBJ2-3; 7 bases align to TRBD2. The ends lost 6 bases at V and 3 bases at J; junction bases unmatched: 12. The CDR3 length is 15 residues. CDR1 is DFQATT and CDR2 is SNEGSKA in the germline V gene (reference sequence). CDR3 region: CSASHGGGSTDTQYF. The CDR3 DNA reads TGCAGTGCCTCCCACGGGGGAGGGAGTACAGATACGCAGTATTTT.

This clonotype has more than one count but fewer than ten. This chain uses TRBV12-3 or TRBV12-4 with TRBJ2-1, with 10 nucleotides matching TRBD2. After removal of 6 bases from V and 5 bases from J, the junction contained 13 bases not matched to a gene. There are 17 residues in the CDR3. The chain's CDR3 is CASSPGGSGGRNNEQFF. CDR3 in DNA: TGTGCCAGCAGCCCCGGTGGTAGCGGGGGGCGAAACAATGAGCAGTTCTTC.

The chain has TRBV20-1 and TRBJ2-7; 9 nucleotides align to TRBD2. Near its end, the DNA agrees better with TRBJ2-5, so the J call may be wrong. The CDR3 contains 17 residues. Per germline, CDR1 DFQATT and CDR2 SNEGSKA (reference sequence). The CDR3 loop reads CSASLPLGLALDETQYF. Here the CDR3 DNA reads TGCAGTGCCTCGCTCCCCCTGGGACTAGCTTTAGATGAGACCCAGTACTTC.

J is TRBJ2-3 and V is TRBV20-1; D gene uncertain. Germline CDR1 reads DFQATT; CDR2 reads SNEGSKA (reference sequence). V lost 2 bases and J lost 0, with 12 bases in between. CDR3 length: 15 residues. The DNA of the CDR3 is TGCAGTGCTAGAACGTTTTTAGGAAGCACAGATACGCAGTATTTT. Translation gives CSARTFLGSTDTQYF.

In DNA, the CDR3 is TGTGCCAGCAGCCAAGATTCCGGGCGGGGGGCCACAGATACGCAGTATTTT. Its protein product is CASSQDSGRGATDTQYF. The chain has TRBV4-2 and TRBJ2-3; 8 nucleotides line up with TRBD2. The CDR3 covers 17 residues. Trimming took 0 bases from V and 2 from J; bases not matched to a gene: 7. Per the germline V gene, CDR1 is LGHNA and CDR2 is YNFKEQ.

This clonotype came up a few times. The junction does not match germline at one end; this may be a read error. This rearrangement joins TRBV25-1 to TRBJ2-2; D is undetermined. Looked up from germline, CDR1 is MGHDK and CDR2 is SYGVNS. The CDR3 is made up of 17 amino acids. The CDR3 DNA is TGTGCCAGCAGTGAATCTTACGGCGGTGGGAACGCCGGGGAGCTGTTTTTT. It yields the protein CASSESYGGGNAGELFF.

This chain connects TRBV6-6 to TRBJ2-5; D is ambiguous. Germline CDR1 and CDR2: MNHNY and SVGAGI (reference sequence). The CDR3 totals 14 residues. The V end was cut by 0 bases, the J end by 5 bases, with 10 bases between. The CDR3 spells CASSYSGSRETQYF. DNA of the CDR3: TGTGCCAGCAGTTACTCAGGGTCACGGGAGACCCAGTACTTC.

This clonotype has a handful of counts. This sequence joins TRBV12-3 or TRBV12-4 and TRBJ2-6; D ambiguous. CDR3 length equals 15 residues. The ends were cut back, 6 bases at V and 0 bases at J, with 9 bases in the middle. CDR3 in amino acids: CASSSLFSGANVLTF. The CDR3 nucleotides are TGTGCCAGCAGCTCCCTTTTCTCTGGGGCCAACGTCCTGACTTTC.

The V gene is TRBV4-3, the J gene TRBJ2-7; D gene unclear. In germline, CDR1 is LGHNA, CDR2 YSLEER. Trimming cost V 4 bases and J 3 bases, with 13 bases left between them. The CDR3 extends over 14 amino acids. CDR3 in DNA: TGCGCCAGCAGCCTGTACCGGGCCAACTACGAGCAGTACTTC. Translated: CASSLYRANYEQYF.

The rearrangement links TRBV7-9 to TRBJ1-2, with a weak D call TRBD1 (6 bases). From germline, CDR1 is SEHNR and CDR2 FQNEAQ (reference sequence). The V and J ends lost 2 bases and 2 bases respectively, with 9 bases between them. CDR3 length equals 14 residues. In DNA, the CDR3 is TGTGCCAGCAGCTTATTGGACAGCAACTATGGCTACACCTTC. Residues: CASSLLDSNYGYTF. The complete variable domain, with remaining parts taken from reference TRBV7-9 and TRBJ1-2, reads DTGVSQNPRHKITKRGQNVTFRCDPISEHNRLYWYRQTLGQGPEFLTYFQNEAQLEKSRLLSDRFSAERPKGSFSTLEIQRTEQGDSAMYLCASSLLDSNYGYTFGSGTRLTVV.

In this sample, this clonotype turned up a few times. The chain's CDR3 is CASKVSGSPNEQFF. The DNA of the CDR3 is TGTGCCAGCAAGGTTAGCGGGAGTCCCAATGAGCAGTTCTTC. This chain connects TRBV7-9 to TRBJ2-1; 9 bases are shared with TRBD2. V shed 7 bases, J shed 6 bases, and the junction held 7 bases outside the gene matches. The germline gives CDR1 SEHNR, CDR2 FQNEAQ (reference sequence). The CDR3 totals 14 residues.

This clonotype was seen just once. A read error may account for a junction end that differs from germline. The rearrangement uses TRBV6-6 and TRBJ2-4, with D possibly matching TRBD1 (6 bases). CDR3 length: 10 residues. Looked up from germline, CDR1 is MNHNY and CDR2 is SVGAGI (reference sequence). CDR3: CASGYRVWYF. The CDR3 coding sequence is TGTGCCAGCGGTTACAGGGTGTGGTACTTC.

This clonotype was seen a handful of times. The chain recombines TRBV27 with TRBJ2-1, with D perhaps TRBD2 (6 bases). This CDR3 comprises 18 residues. The germline V gene has CDR1 MNHEY and CDR2 SMNVEV (reference sequence). Trimming cost V 8 bases and J 3 bases, with 26 bases left between them. In DNA form, the CDR3 reads TGTGCCAGCTTCCGGGACGGCCCGAATTTAGCGGTCTACAATGAGCAGTTCTTC. Translating it yields CASFRDGPNLAVYNEQFF.

The genes are TRBV20-1 and TRBJ2-7; 7 bases map to TRBD2. CDR1 is DFQATT and CDR2 is SNEGSKA in the germline V gene (reference sequence). CDR3 length equals 12 residues. As DNA, the CDR3 is TGCGGCGTAACGGCTAGCGGCTACGAGCAGTACTTC. Translation gives CGVTASGYEQYF.

Details on this clonotype: Just one base apart from a much larger clone, this may be a read error. This chain uses TRBV7-2 with TRBJ1-1; possible D gene TRBD1, 5 bases. CDR1 and CDR2 (germline): SGHTA, FQGNSA. The CDR3 consists of 13 residues. The CDR3 loop reads CAGSLRGNTEAFF. The CDR3 coding sequence is TGTGCCGGCAGCTTAAGGGGAAACACTGAAGCTTTCTTT. The full variable domain, with the rest looked up from reference TRBV7-2 and TRBJ1-1, is GAGVSQSPSNKVTEKGKDVELRCDPISGHTALYWYRQSLGQGLEFLIYFQGNSAPDKSGLPSDRFSAERTGGSVSTLTIQRTQQEDSAVYLCAGSLRGNTEAFFGQGTRLTVV.